The present entry profiles one TCR beta chain with its context. The sample comes from a study of blood T cell repertoires in COVID-19. At the level of the study: Researchers got acute and convalescent COVID-19 samples from the United States, Italy and Spain. PBMCs, B-cell-depleted T cells, or T cells were the source of the cDNA or gDNA that made up the material.

This CDR3 has 15 amino acids. Germline V gene sequence: CDR1 LNHNV, CDR2 YYDKDF (reference sequence). Losses at the gene ends were 0 bases for V and 7 bases for J; bases not matched to a gene: 6. In the study's own analysis: Amplifying reference gene primers gave estimates of nucleated cell counts. TCRdb keeps only in-frame clones here, not all; method: immunoSEQ multiplex PCR. Clonal size and the V and J genes are those of that table, whereas D and trimming came from the DNA. The sample lists 150,000 to 200,000 clones; approximately 83% were seen once. The chain links TRBV15 to TRBJ2-3; 8 bases map to TRBD1. Sequenced: peripheral blood. The TCR was taken from a human donor with acute or convalescent COVID-19. The donor label of this sample is uncertain. The CDR3 bases are TGTGCCACCAGCAGAGATATAGGGACAGGTAATACGCAGTATTTT. It is translated as CATSRDIGTGNTQYF.